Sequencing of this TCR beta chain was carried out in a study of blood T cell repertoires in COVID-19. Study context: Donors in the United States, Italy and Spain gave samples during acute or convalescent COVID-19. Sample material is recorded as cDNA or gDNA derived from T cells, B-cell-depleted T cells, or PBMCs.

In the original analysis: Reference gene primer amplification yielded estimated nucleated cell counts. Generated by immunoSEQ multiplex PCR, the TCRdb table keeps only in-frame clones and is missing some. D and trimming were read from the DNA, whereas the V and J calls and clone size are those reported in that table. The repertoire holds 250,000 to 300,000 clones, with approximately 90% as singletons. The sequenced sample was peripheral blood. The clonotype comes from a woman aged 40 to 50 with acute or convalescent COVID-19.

CDR3 loop: CASSLQALTDTQYF. CDR3 nucleotide sequence: TGCGCCAGCAGCTTGCAGGCGTTGACAGATACGCAGTATTTT. The chain links TRBV5-1 to TRBJ2-3; D call uncertain. The CDR3 sequence is 14 residues long. Per the germline V gene, CDR1 is SGHRS and CDR2 is YFSETQ. V shed 1 base and J shed 3 bases, with 9 bases lying between them.